The 9 T cell receptor beta chains below all came from one sample that was sequenced in a study of T cell changes during pregnancy in multiple sclerosis. Method: immunoSEQ multiplex PCR; TCRdb's copy keeps in-frame clones and lacks some. The sample holds 50,000 to 65,000 clones, more than 75% seen once. The specimen was peripheral blood, collected in the second trimester of pregnancy. These receptors were taken from a female donor with multiple sclerosis, enrolled in a pregnancy study.

The chain has TRBV5-1 and TRBJ1-2; TRBD1 matches at 12 bases. Germline loops: CDR1 SGHRS, CDR2 YFSETQ. The J segment lost 2 bases and the V segment lost 2 bases, leaving 7 bases of the junction unmatched. This CDR3 comprises 17 residues. The CDR3 is CASSFLGQGARNYGYTF. For the CDR3, the DNA is TGCGCCAGCAGCTTCCTGGGACAGGGGGCGAGGAACTATGGCTACACCTTC.

V gene TRBV5-6 combines with J gene TRBJ1-6, with D hard to call. Germline assignment: CDR1 SGHDT and CDR2 YYEEEE. This CDR3 has 14 amino acids. Between the trimmed V and J ends, which lost 4 bases and 5 bases, there was a span of 10 bases. CDR3 protein: CASSLGLNNSPLHF. In nucleotides, the CDR3 is TGTGCCAGCAGCCTAGGACTGAATAATTCACCCCTCCACTTT.

The V call is TRBV6-1, the J call TRBJ1-1, with TRBD1 as a possible D gene (6 bases). Germline values: CDR1 MNHNS, CDR2 SASEGT. The CDR3 totals 13 residues. Between the trimmed V and J ends, which lost 7 bases and 5 bases, there was a span of 14 bases. The CDR3 bases are TGTGCCAGCATCGGGGGGCCACGGACTGAAGCTTTCTTT. It translates to CASIGGPRTEAFF.

The chain recombines TRBV9 with TRBJ2-2; TRBD2 is a possible D gene (6 bases). With 0 bases removed from V and 6 bases from J, the gap between germline ends came to 12 bases. The CDR3 runs to 15 residues. Germline lookup yields CDR1 SGDLS and CDR2 YYNGEE. CDR3 coding DNA: TGTGCCAGCAGCGTAGTGCCGGCGGGATCCGGGGAGCTGTTTTTT. Translating it yields CASSVVPAGSGELFF.

The chain joins TRBV19 to TRBJ2-1; D gene ambiguous. Germline V CDR1 and CDR2: LNHDA, SQIVND (reference sequence). The CDR3 contains 14 residues. Trimming cost V 4 bases and J 4 bases, with 11 bases left between them. The CDR3 DNA follows: TGTGCCAGTAGTACCCTTCTTAGATACAATGAGCAGTTCTTC. Translated, it gives CASSTLLRYNEQFF.

The table lists this clone with a count of one. This chain connects TRBV4-1 to TRBJ2-7, with 7 bases that match TRBD1. Germline-derived CDR1 and CDR2 are MGHRA and YSYEKL. This CDR3 has 17 residues. With V trimmed by 4 bases and J by 3 bases, 15 bases remained unmatched. The CDR3 nucleotides are TGCGCCAGCAGCCCTATAGAAAATCCCGGGACAGACTACGAGCAGTACTTC. Residues: CASSPIENPGTDYEQYF.

V is TRBV9 and J is TRBJ2-5; perhaps TRBD1 as D (6 bases). CDR3 length: 15 residues. Deletions cut 0 bases from V and 2 bases from J, with 11 bases between. Germline V gene lookup returns CDR1 SGDLS and CDR2 YYNGEE. CDR3 nucleotide sequence: TGTGCCAGCAGCGTAGAGGGACATGGGCAAGAGACCCAGTACTTC. This encodes CASSVEGHGQETQYF.

The chain links TRBV9 to TRBJ1-2; possibly TRBD1 for D (5 bases). Trimming removed 6 bases from V and 4 bases from J, with 19 bases in between. Per germline, CDR1 SGDLS and CDR2 YYNGEE. The CDR3 has 15 residues. The CDR3 loop reads CASTPQLDSRYGYTF. DNA of the CDR3: TGTGCCAGCACACCCCAGCTAGACAGTCGCTATGGCTACACCTTC.

This sequence joins TRBV27 and TRBJ2-1; 9 nucleotides align to TRBD1. J lost 5 bases, V lost 6 bases, and 8 bases had no gene match. This CDR3 spans 15 amino acids. Germline V gene data show CDR1 as MNHEY and CDR2 as SMNVEV (reference sequence). For the CDR3, the DNA is TGTGCCAGCAGCAGACCCGGGACAGGGAACAATGAGCAGTTCTTC. As protein: CASSRPGTGNNEQFF.